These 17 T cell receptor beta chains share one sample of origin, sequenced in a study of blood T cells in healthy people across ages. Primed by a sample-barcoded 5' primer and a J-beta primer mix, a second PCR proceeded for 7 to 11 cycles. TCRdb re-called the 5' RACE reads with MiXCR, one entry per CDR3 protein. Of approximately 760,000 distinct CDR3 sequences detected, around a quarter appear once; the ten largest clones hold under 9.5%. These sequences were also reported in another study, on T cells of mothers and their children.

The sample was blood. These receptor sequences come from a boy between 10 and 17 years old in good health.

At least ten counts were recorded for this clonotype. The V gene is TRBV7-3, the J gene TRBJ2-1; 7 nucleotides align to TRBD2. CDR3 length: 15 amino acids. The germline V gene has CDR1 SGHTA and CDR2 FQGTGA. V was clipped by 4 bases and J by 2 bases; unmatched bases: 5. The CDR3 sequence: CASSSSGGTYNEQFF. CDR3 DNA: TGTGCCAGCAGCTCTAGCGGAGGTACCTACAATGAGCAGTTCTTC.

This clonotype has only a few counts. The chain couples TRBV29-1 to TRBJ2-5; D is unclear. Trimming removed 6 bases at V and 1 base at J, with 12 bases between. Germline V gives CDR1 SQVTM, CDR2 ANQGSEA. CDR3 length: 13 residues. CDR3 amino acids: CSVRDWSQETQYF. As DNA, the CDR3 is TGCAGCGTCCGAGACTGGAGCCAAGAGACCCAGTACTTC.

The CDR3: CSVEDPSRRGSSYEQYF. The CDR3 bases are TGCAGCGTTGAAGACCCTAGCAGGAGGGGTAGCTCCTACGAGCAGTACTTC. The chain joins TRBV29-1 to TRBJ2-1; D is possibly TRBD2 (6 bases). The DNA matches TRBJ2-7 better at its end, which makes the J call doubtful. This CDR3 comprises 17 residues. Germline CDR1 is SQVTM and CDR2 is ANQGSEA.

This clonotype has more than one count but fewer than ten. The DNA for the CDR3 is TGTGCCAGCAGCCAACAGACTAGCGGGAGTTGGCAGACCCAGTACTTC. Translated: CASSQQTSGSWQTQYF. The J gene is TRBJ2-7, the V gene TRBV7-8; TRBD2 aligns across 12 bases. The assigned J gene may be wrong: the sequence end matches TRBJ2-5 better. Germline values: CDR1 SGHVS, CDR2 FQNEAQ. This CDR3 is 16 amino acids long.

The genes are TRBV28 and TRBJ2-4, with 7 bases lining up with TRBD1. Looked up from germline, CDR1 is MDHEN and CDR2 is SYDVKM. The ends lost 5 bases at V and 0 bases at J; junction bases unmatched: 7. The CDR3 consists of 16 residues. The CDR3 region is CASSVTGLLAKNIQYF. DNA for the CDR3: TGTGCCAGCAGTGTGACAGGGTTGCTAGCCAAAAACATTCAGTACTTC.

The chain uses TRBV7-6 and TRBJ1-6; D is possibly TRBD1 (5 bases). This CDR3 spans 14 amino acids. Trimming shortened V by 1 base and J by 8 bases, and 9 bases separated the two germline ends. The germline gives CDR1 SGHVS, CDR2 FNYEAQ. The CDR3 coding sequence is TGTGCCAGCAGCTTAGGCAGGGTTGATTCACCCCTCCACTTT. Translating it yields CASSLGRVDSPLHF.

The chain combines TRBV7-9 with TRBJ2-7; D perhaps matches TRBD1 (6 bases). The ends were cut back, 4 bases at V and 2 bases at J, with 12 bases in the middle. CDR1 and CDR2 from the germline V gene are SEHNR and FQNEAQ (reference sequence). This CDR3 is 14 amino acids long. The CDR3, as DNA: TGTGCCAGCAGCTACGGGACACGTCCCTACGAGCAGTACTTC. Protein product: CASSYGTRPYEQYF.

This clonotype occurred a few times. This CDR3 is CASRGTLAAHQETQYF. The CDR3 region has the DNA TGTGCCAGCAGGGGAACACTAGCGGCCCACCAAGAGACCCAGTACTTC. The chain uses TRBV7-2 and TRBJ2-5, with TRBD2 identical over 8 bases. The CDR3 totals 16 residues. Germline trimming cut 6 bases from V and 0 bases from J; bases unmatched to any gene: 9. The germline V gene has CDR1 SGHTA and CDR2 FQGNSA.

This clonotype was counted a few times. The chain's CDR3 is CASSLQPRSDNQPQHF. Written as DNA, the CDR3 is TGTGCCAGCAGTTTACAGCCCCGTTCCGACAATCAGCCCCAGCATTTT. This rearrangement joins TRBV28 to TRBJ1-5; the D is unclear. Germline CDR1 MDHEN, CDR2 SYDVKM. The CDR3 extends over 16 amino acids. V was shortened by 2 bases and J by 3 bases, with 14 bases between the two germline ends.

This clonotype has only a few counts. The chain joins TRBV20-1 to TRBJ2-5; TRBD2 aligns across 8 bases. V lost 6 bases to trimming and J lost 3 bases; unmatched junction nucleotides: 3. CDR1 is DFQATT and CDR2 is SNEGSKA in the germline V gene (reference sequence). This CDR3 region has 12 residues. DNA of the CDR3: TGCAGTGCCCCCGGGGGGGAAGAGACCCAGTACTTC. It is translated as CSAPGGEETQYF.

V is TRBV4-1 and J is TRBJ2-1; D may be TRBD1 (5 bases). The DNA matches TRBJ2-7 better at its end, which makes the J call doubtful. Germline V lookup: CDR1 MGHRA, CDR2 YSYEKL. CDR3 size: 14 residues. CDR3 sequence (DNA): TGCGCCAGCAGCCAAGACAGGGTGGCCCACGAGCAGTACTTC. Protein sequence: CASSQDRVAHEQYF.

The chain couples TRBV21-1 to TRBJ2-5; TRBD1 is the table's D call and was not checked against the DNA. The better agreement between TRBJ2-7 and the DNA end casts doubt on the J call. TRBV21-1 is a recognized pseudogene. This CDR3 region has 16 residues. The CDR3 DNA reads TGTGCCAGCAGCAATGGTAACGCCGACAGGGACTACGAGCAGTACTTC. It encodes CASSNGNADRDYEQYF.

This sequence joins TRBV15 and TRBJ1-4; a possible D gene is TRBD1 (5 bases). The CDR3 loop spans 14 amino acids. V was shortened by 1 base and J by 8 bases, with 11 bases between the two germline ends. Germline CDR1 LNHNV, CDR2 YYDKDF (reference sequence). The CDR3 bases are TGTGCCACCAGCAGAGGGGTCGGGGGGGAAAAACTGTTTTTT. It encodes CATSRGVGGEKLFF.

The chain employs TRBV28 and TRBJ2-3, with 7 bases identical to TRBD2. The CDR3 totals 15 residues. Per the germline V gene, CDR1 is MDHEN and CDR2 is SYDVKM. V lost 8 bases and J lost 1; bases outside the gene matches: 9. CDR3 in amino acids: CASQEGGEGTDTQYF. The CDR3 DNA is TGTGCCAGCCAAGAGGGAGGGGAAGGCACAGATACGCAGTATTTT.

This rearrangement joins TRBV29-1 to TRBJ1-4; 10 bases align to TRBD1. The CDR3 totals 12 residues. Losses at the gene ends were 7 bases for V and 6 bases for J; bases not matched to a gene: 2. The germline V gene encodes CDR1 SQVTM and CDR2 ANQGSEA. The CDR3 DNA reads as TGCAGCGCGGACAGGGGGGATGAAAAACTGTTTTTT. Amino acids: CSADRGDEKLFF.

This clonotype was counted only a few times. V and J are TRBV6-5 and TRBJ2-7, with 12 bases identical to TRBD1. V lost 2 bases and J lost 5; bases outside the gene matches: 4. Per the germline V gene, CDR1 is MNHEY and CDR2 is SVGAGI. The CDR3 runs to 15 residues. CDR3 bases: TGTGCCAGCAGTTACGAGGGACAGGGGGCCCACGAGCAGTACTTC. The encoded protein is CASSYEGQGAHEQYF.

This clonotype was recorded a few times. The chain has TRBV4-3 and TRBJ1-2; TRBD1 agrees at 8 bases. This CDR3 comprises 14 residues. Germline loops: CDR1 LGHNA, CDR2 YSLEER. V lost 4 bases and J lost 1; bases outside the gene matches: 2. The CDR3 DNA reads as TGCGCCAGCAGCCCGACAGGGGATAACTATGGCTACACCTTC. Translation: CASSPTGDNYGYTF.